Below, 21 T cell receptor beta chains from the same sample are listed, as sequenced in a study of graft-versus-host responses after intestinal transplantation. The protocol was immunoSEQ multiplex PCR, while the TCRdb copy is restricted to in-frame clones and leaves out a portion. Seen here are about 96,000 clones, more than 85% observed once, and the top ten hold around 0.17%. Their specific antigens are unknown. The material was unstimulated CD4+ T cells sorted from spleen or lymph node cells, obtained before intestinal transplant. These receptor sequences come from a human donor who received an intestinal transplant.

This rearrangement joins TRBV5-8 to TRBJ2-7; 8 bases line up with TRBD2. The CDR3 covers 15 residues. From germline, CDR1 is SGHTS and CDR2 YDEGEE. The V and J ends lost 7 bases and 7 bases, in that order; junction bases with no gene match: 16. CDR3 region: CASVHRQAGANEQYF. The CDR3 DNA is TGTGCCAGCGTCCACAGACAAGCGGGAGCAAATGAGCAGTACTTC.

The rearrangement uses TRBV9 and TRBJ1-2, with TRBD1 as a possible D gene (5 bases). This CDR3 has 12 residues. Germline CDR1 reads SGDLS; CDR2 reads YYNGEE. Trimming cost V 0 bases and J 5 bases, with 5 bases left between them. The DNA for the CDR3 is TGTGCCAGCAGCGTAGCAGGGTATGGCTACACCTTC. Encoded protein: CASSVAGYGYTF.

This chain links TRBV30 with TRBJ2-5, with 7 bases lining up with TRBD2. The germline V gene encodes CDR1 GTSNPN and CDR2 SVGIG (reference sequence). V lost 4 bases, J lost 2 bases, and 7 bases stayed unmatched. CDR3 size: 14 residues. CDR3 nucleotide sequence: TGTGCCTGGAACCGACTAGCCGGGCAAGAGACCCAGTACTTC. It is translated as CAWNRLAGQETQYF. The entire variable domain, with the rest obtained from reference TRBV30 and TRBJ2-5, is as follows: SQTIHQWPATLVQPVGSPLSLECTVEGTSNPNLYWYRQAAGRGLQLLFYSVGIGQISSEVPQNLSASRPQDRQFILSSKKLLLSDSGFYLCAWNRLAGQETQYFGPGTRLLVL.

V is TRBV10-3 and J is TRBJ2-1; 8 bases agree with TRBD2. The V segment lost 11 bases and the J segment 0 bases; nucleotides outside the gene matches: 3. Germline-derived CDR1 and CDR2 are ENHRY and SYGVKD. The CDR3 spans 13 residues. The CDR3 DNA sequence: TGTGCCGCCAGCGGGAGCTCCTACAATGAGCAGTTCTTC. Encoded protein: CAASGSSYNEQFF.

The CDR3 here is CASSPLMDKNTEAFF. The CDR3 DNA is TGTGCCAGCTCACCACTGATGGACAAGAACACTGAAGCTTTCTTT. The chain employs TRBV18 and TRBJ1-1; TRBD1 might be the D (5 bases). Germline CDR1 is KGHSH and CDR2 is LQKENI. This CDR3 is 15 amino acids long. V was cut by 1 base and J by 1 base, with 10 bases left in between.

The chain combines TRBV4-3 with TRBJ1-2; D is unresolved. V lost 1 base to trimming and J lost 3 bases, with 18 bases between them. The CDR3 has 17 residues. CDR1 LGHNA and CDR2 YSLEER come from the germline V gene. CDR3 DNA sequence: TGCGCCAGCAGCCAAGGAAAGGTGGGCATGTGGGACTATGGCTACACCTTC. Its protein is CASSQGKVGMWDYGYTF.

The chain links TRBV5-6 to TRBJ1-2; D unclear. Trimming cost V 0 bases and J 2 bases, with 8 bases left between them. The CDR3 is made up of 14 amino acids. Germline V CDR1 and CDR2: SGHDT, YYEEEE. This CDR3 is CASSLAGPNYGYTF. The CDR3 DNA reads TGTGCCAGCAGCTTGGCCGGTCCAAACTATGGCTACACCTTC.

J is TRBJ2-3 and V is TRBV19; 7 nucleotides match TRBD1. Germline V gives CDR1 LNHDA, CDR2 SQIVND (reference sequence). J was trimmed by 4 bases and V by 7 bases; bases with no gene match: 8. This CDR3 region has 14 residues. CDR3 sequence (DNA): TGTGCCAGTAACAGGGGTGGACAAGCAGATACGCAGTATTTT. Encoded protein: CASNRGGQADTQYF.

V is TRBV28 and J is TRBJ2-2, with 7 nucleotides matching TRBD1. Germline CDR1 and CDR2: MDHEN and SYDVKM. J was trimmed by 0 bases and V by 6 bases; bases with no gene match: 10. This CDR3 spans 17 amino acids. CDR3 sequence (DNA): TGTGCCAGCAGCCTTACCGGGACAGATTCGAACACCGGGGAGCTGTTTTTT. This sequence encodes CASSLTGTDSNTGELFF.

The chain is built from TRBV4-1 and TRBJ2-1; TRBD1 aligns across 9 bases. J lost 1 base, V lost 7 bases, and 8 bases had no gene match. Germline V lookup: CDR1 MGHRA, CDR2 YSYEKL. This CDR3 is built from 16 residues. This CDR3 reads CASTPSGTGSYNEQFF. The CDR3 nucleotides are TGCGCCAGCACGCCGTCCGGGACAGGGTCCTACAATGAGCAGTTCTTC.

The rearrangement uses TRBV5-1 and TRBJ2-2, with 12 bases fitting TRBD2. V was clipped by 4 bases and J by 4 bases; unmatched bases: 5. Per the germline V gene, CDR1 is SGHRS and CDR2 is YFSETQ. This CDR3 is built from 16 residues. The CDR3 loop reads CASSLTSGGPTGELFF. CDR3 nucleotides: TGCGCCAGCAGCCTGACTAGCGGGGGCCCCACCGGGGAGCTGTTTTTT.

In DNA, the CDR3 is TGTGCCAGCAATGAGGCGGGACAGGTGGGTCGCAATCAGCCCCAGCATTTT. Translated, it gives CASNEAGQVGRNQPQHF. V usage is TRBV28 and J usage is TRBJ1-5; 8 bases fit TRBD1. This CDR3 comprises 17 residues. Germline V lookup: CDR1 MDHEN, CDR2 SYDVKM. V was clipped by 7 bases and J by 2 bases; unmatched bases: 13.

This clone occurred a few times. The chain is built from TRBV6-1 and TRBJ2-7; 7 bases fit TRBD1. This CDR3 is 12 amino acids long. The germline V gene encodes CDR1 MNHNS and CDR2 SASEGT. V lost 10 bases, J lost 0 bases, and 3 bases stayed unmatched. CDR3 residues: CATGQTSYEQYF. CDR3 nucleotides: TGTGCCACGGGACAGACCTCCTACGAGCAGTACTTC.

The table lists this clone with a count of one. As DNA, the CDR3 is TGCGCCAGCAGCTTGGATACAGGTCAGCCCCAGCATTTT. Encoded protein: CASSLDTGQPQHF. The V gene is TRBV5-1, the J gene TRBJ1-5; D possibly corresponds to TRBD1 (5 bases). The CDR3 runs 13 residues. Trimming took 0 bases from V and 6 from J, leaving 7 bases between them. The germline V gene encodes CDR1 SGHRS and CDR2 YFSETQ.

This clone was detected a few times. V is TRBV10-3 and J is TRBJ2-7; D is perhaps TRBD2 (6 bases). Per germline, CDR1 ENHRY and CDR2 SYGVKD. Trimming took 3 bases from V and 4 from J, leaving 16 bases between them. The CDR3 totals 15 residues. In nucleotides, the CDR3 is TGTGCCATCAGTGAACCGGGACTCCCAATGTACGAGCAGTACTTC. This gives the protein CAISEPGLPMYEQYF.

Here the CDR3 DNA reads TGTGCCAGCAGACCGCTCGATACAGAAACCTATGGCTACACCTTC. As protein: CASRPLDTETYGYTF. The chain carries TRBV6-6 and TRBJ1-2; unclear D gene. CDR1 and CDR2 from the germline V gene are MNHNY and SVGAGI (reference sequence). V was trimmed by 6 bases and J by 4 bases, leaving 18 bases between them. CDR3 length equals 15 residues.

The chain employs TRBV19 and TRBJ1-5; a weak D match, TRBD1 (5 bases). This CDR3 is built from 16 residues. V was cut by 0 bases and J by 2 bases, with 11 bases left in between. Germline CDR1 reads LNHDA; CDR2 reads SQIVND (reference sequence). The CDR3 sequence: CASSIEKGWGNQPQHF. CDR3 DNA: TGTGCCAGTAGTATAGAGAAGGGGTGGGGCAATCAGCCCCAGCATTTT.

Only one count was recorded for this clone. This chain uses TRBV5-1 with TRBJ2-3; tentative D call: TRBD2 (6 bases). The germline V and J ends were trimmed by 7 bases and 3 bases, with 15 bases remaining between them. CDR3 length: 14 residues. Germline values: CDR1 SGHRS, CDR2 YFSETQ. CDR3 residues: CASSPGGMTDTQYF. The CDR3, as DNA: TGCGCCAGCTCCCCTGGCGGGATGACAGATACGCAGTATTTT.

This clone occurred once. The rearrangement links TRBV5-6 to TRBJ2-7, with a weak D call TRBD1 (6 bases). Germline values: CDR1 SGHDT, CDR2 YYEEEE. Trimming removed 4 bases from V and 4 bases from J, with 18 bases in between. There are 15 residues in the CDR3. The CDR3 reads CASSLQGLLGYEQYF. The CDR3 region has the DNA TGTGCCAGCAGCCTTCAGGGGCTCCTTGGGTACGAGCAGTACTTC.

V is TRBV30 and J is TRBJ2-4; D gene uncertain. With 2 bases removed from V and 5 bases from J, the gap between germline ends came to 22 bases. This CDR3 spans 17 amino acids. In germline, CDR1 is GTSNPN, CDR2 SVGIG (reference sequence). The CDR3 loop reads CAWSPLSSRMVQNIQYF. DNA of the CDR3: TGTGCCTGGAGTCCCCTTAGTAGTAGAATGGTCCAAAACATTCAGTACTTC.

The rearrangement uses TRBV2 and TRBJ2-7; D is possibly TRBD1 (6 bases). Germline CDR1 reads SNHLY; CDR2 reads FYNNEI. The V gene lost 6 bases and the J gene lost 2 bases, with 14 bases spanning the gap. This CDR3 comprises 14 residues. CDR3 in amino acids: CASSKDSTTYEQYF. Here the CDR3 DNA reads TGTGCCAGCAGCAAGGACAGTACTACCTACGAGCAGTACTTC.